The text below deals with one T cell receptor beta chain. Its cognate antigen has yet to be identified. No base quality values were provided; no much bigger clone lies one nucleotide off. This specimen comes from a study of cytomegalovirus exposure and HLA in healthy donors (dated by TCRdb to 2016 to 2017). At the level of the whole study: An earlier analysis of roughly 630 of the donors reported 250 to 300 Gb of sequence data and 120 million or so unique TCR beta sequences from around 200 million T cells. Approximately 300 gigabases of sequencing data and around 80 million unique TCR sequences made up an early release that covered over 550 HLA-typed donors. Of the 300 to 450 genotyped donors, 75% to 85% were placed in the genetic ancestry cluster associated with self-reported Caucasian donors. The study was designed to test whether signatures of past pathogen exposure could be identified by cataloging public T cell receptors. The T cell repertoires of 700 or so subjects were profiled by immunosequencing and related to cytomegalovirus serostatus. Besides the first cohort of some 670 subjects, a separate validation cohort made up of 95 to 150 different subjects was used. To predict cytomegalovirus infection status, the study combined high-throughput TCR immunosequencing, statistical association of individual TCRs with disease status, and machine learning. A later analysis re-analyzed previously published TCR beta repertoires from roughly 690 donors and added high-resolution HLA genotyping to study TCR occurrence patterns. The later analysis used no new phenotypic data to find candidate immune exposures, relying instead on TCR beta sequences and their occurrence across donors. An earlier analysis of roughly 600 of the donors used high-throughput TCR beta sequencing to judge whether each TCR beta V gene segment behaved as functional or pseudogenic. Donor age, sex, ethnicity and CMV serostatus were compiled alongside the repertoire data. A later genetic analysis used genome-wide SNP genotypes for about 60% of the roughly 700 donors, treating that subset as a discovery cohort. All discovery cohort repertoires had been generated using a single sequencing platform. Class I and class II HLA loci were covered by the typing at four-digit resolution. The number of typed donors differed by locus: about 629-630 for A, B, C, DRB1 and DQB1; 500 to 550 for DQA1; 606 for DPA1; and roughly 470 for DPB1. About five DR-DQ haplotypes were treated as single units for association and clustering because of strong linkage in the cohort. On average, 235,054 unique TCR beta nucleotide sequences were sequenced per donor among about 400 genotyped donors of the cohort, with 15% to 20% of those sequences being non-productive. Points the paper makes about the study in general: A further reported finding was that TCR beta sequences accurately predicted the HLA-A and HLA-B alleles for most subjects in the first cohort. According to a later analysis, parvovirus B19, influenza, CMV and Epstein-Barr virus appeared linked to several top co-occurrence clusters. The presence/absence analyses assumed that sequencing depth was roughly uniform across donors, and that assumption may not be true. HLA typing was unavailable for some donors at each locus, so association tests used only the typed subset. An association between a missense DCLRE1C variant and V-gene and J-gene trimming of TCR beta chains was found in a later genetic analysis and replicated in an independent cohort. Most CMV-associated TCR beta chains appeared to be HLA-restricted in a later analysis, and the HLA associations seemed to be driven largely by CMV exposure. Broadly in line with IMGT annotations, most TCR beta V segments showed up in productive rearrangements about 87% or about 30% of the time in an earlier analysis of 450 to 750 of the donors. The sequencing pipeline was judged likely to have produced a cluster of highly shared sequence variants as a technical artifact. Compared with the roughly 670-donor mean, donors in an Asian-associated ancestry cluster had fewer N-insertions in productive TCRs, according to a later genetic analysis. Most TCR sequences were observed very rarely across donors, whereas some public TCRs were present in many individuals. In both the original and validation cohorts, the classifier was reported to diagnose cytomegalovirus status with high specificity and sensitivity. In the study, around 150 TCR beta chains were listed as associated with cytomegalovirus. Some IMGT-functional V segments, including TRBV6-2 and TRBV6-3, could not be distinguished by the 87-base-pair reads and were therefore excluded. Assigning TCR associations to individual alleles was difficult when HLA alleles, especially DR and DQ, strongly co-occurred. According to a later analysis, TCR association rates differed among HLA loci, with DRB1 alleles showing the most associated TCRs and HLA-C alleles showing the fewest. The authors suggested that the approach could potentially be generalized to other disease states and immunological phenotypes. In this cohort, only TCR beta chains were sequenced, and detectable features were limited by the absence of alpha or paired-chain data. About 17 rarely observed V segments, including chromosome 9 orphons, were excluded from the earlier analysis of just under 600 of the donors because counts were too low. Correlated functional status among segregating V segments might reflect linkage disequilibrium, but an unknown experimental factor could not be ruled out. In vitro tests confirmed that a few of the cytomegalovirus-associated TCR beta chains recognize cytomegalovirus antigens. For the cohort, immune exposure information was limited to CMV serostatus. In a later analysis, HLA-associated TCR beta chains were found to be more clonally expanded and to have lower generation probabilities than equally common non-associated chains. In a later analysis, around 17,000 TCR beta sequences were associated with specific HLA alleles at a false discovery rate of 0.05.

Including the terminal cysteine and phenylalanine, the CDR3 comprises 17 residues. Solely the CDR3 DNA is kept, with 51 bases framed from the first base. V is pruned by 11 bases and J by 2 bases, leaving 14 bases of the junction without a gene match. As encoded in the germline V gene, CDR1 is ENHRY while CDR2 is SYGVKD. Library preparation employed the immunoSEQ multiplex PCR assay. For the multiplex PCR, a mixture combining 60 forward primers for TCR Vbeta segments and 13 reverse primers for TCR Jbeta segments was used. The CDR3 region of rearranged TCR beta genes was amplified from genomic DNA by a multiplex PCR assay. The amplified TCR beta libraries were sequenced on the Illumina HiSeq System as 87-base-pair reads. The paper's processing steps were these. A later analysis counted tens of millions of unique TCR beta chains across the 666 repertoires, and roughly 9.9 million of these chains were shared by at least two donors. Raw reads were error-corrected and collapsed into unique sequences with a nearest-neighbor algorithm that merged closely related sequences to remove PCR and sequencing errors. To assign V, D and J gene segments, CDR3 sequences were aligned to IMGT reference sequences. For a sequence to be retained, at least a six-nucleotide match to both a V gene segment and a J gene segment was required. Rearrangements were called productive when the CDR3 lacked stop codons and stayed in frame with V and J; all others were non-productive. Following IMGT convention, CDR3 was defined as the stretch from the second conserved V-encoded cysteine up to the conserved J-encoded phenylalanine. Sequences without an unambiguous match to a single V gene segment were excluded from the earlier analysis of a few hundred of the donors. An earlier analysis of under 750 of the donors called V segments functional above 56.7% productive rearrangements and segregating when the between-donor standard deviation exceeded 5%. A statistical classification framework was built to diagnose cytomegalovirus status from the catalog of TCR beta chain sequences. V and J gene assignment, in a later analysis, came from comparing TCR nucleotide sequences with IMGT/GENE-DB human TR gene sequences. The TCRdist pipeline was used in a later analysis to assign CDR3 sequences and most-parsimonious VDJ recombination scenarios. In a later analysis, every TCR beta chain was defined by the combination of its CDR3 amino acid sequence and its V-gene family, and reads without a unique V-gene family were dropped. To address suspected cross-contamination and a sequencing artifact, a later analysis removed roughly 640 highly shared, low-generation-probability nucleotide sequences. In a later analysis, a clonal expansion index was calculated for each public chain from normalized within-repertoire ranks of inferred template counts. A later analysis computed generation probabilities with a VDJ recombination model fitted to out-of-frame rearrangements, and checked the results against IGoR. In a later analysis, TCR-TCR, TCR-HLA and TCR-CMV co-occurrence was scored with hypergeometric tests, and a repertoire-size bias correction was applied to TCR pairs. In a later analysis, false discovery rates were estimated by permuting HLA or CMV assignments 20 times. In a later analysis, co-occurring TCRs were grouped with DBSCAN, and TCRdist sequence similarity was added when clustering was performed within HLA-allele-positive subsets. Repertoires with fewer than 30,000 or more than 120,000 public chains were left out of co-occurrence clustering, as were about 5 repertoires with anomalous nucleotide sharing. This immuneACCESS table, as held by TCRdb, lists in-frame sequences with V and J called but not all clones. Of the missing ones, under half trace to an unresolved V gene in checked studies; the others have no known cause. For V, J and clone size, that table is used; D and trimming come from the DNA. In all, the sample holds some 140,000 clones, and roughly 80% of those were seen once. 4% to 4.5% of the sample goes to the ten largest clones.

The cohort was made up of 666 healthy bone marrow donors. All cohort members were sampled while nominally healthy, although unrecorded immune exposures were likely present. The donor tested CMV seronegative and was one of the 352 seronegative cohort members. Each donor provided a peripheral blood sample, and peripheral blood mononuclear cells were used for TCR beta sequencing. The Qiagen DNeasy Blood Extraction Kit was used to extract genomic DNA from the blood cell samples. Source material: PBMCs. This receptor was obtained from a woman aged 40 to 49 in good health and CMV-seronegative. The rearrangement joined TRBV10-3 to TRBJ2-1; 11 bases in the middle match TRBD2. The DNA reads as follows: TGTGCCTCCTCCGGGACTAGCGGCCCGCGCCCCTACAATGAGCAGTTCTTC. This translates into CASSGTSGPRPYNEQFF.